A selection of T cell receptor beta chains follows, all from one sample in a study of early T cells in non-severe SARS-CoV-2 infection. Via MiXCR, TCRdb re-called the 5' RACE reads, giving one row per CDR3 protein. The table has 100,000 to 150,000 distinct CDR3 sequences, approximately 15% seen once. The specimen sequenced was whole blood. The receptors were sampled from an adult who was a healthcare worker with PCR-confirmed SARS-CoV-2 infection or an uninfected control (not recorded which). CDR3s include the opening cysteine and the closing phenylalanine or tryptophan. Fields, in order: D gene, V gene, J gene, clone size, CDR3 protein, CDR3 DNA. The D gene is left open where the match is weak. Only part of the rows carry a size: once, few, many, or a class if the clone is expanded.

D: NA
V: TRBV29-1
J: TRBJ2-5
size: few
CDR3: CSVEGGGGETQYF
DNA: TGCAGCGTTGAAGGTGGTGGGGGAGAGACCCAGTACTTC

D: NA
V: TRBV27
J: TRBJ2-7
size: NA
CDR3: CASRPSTDSYEQYF
DNA: TGTGCCAGCAGACCCTCTACGGACTCCTACGAGCAGTACTTC

D: NA
V: TRBV7-9
J: TRBJ2-7
size: few
CDR3: CASSFGESSYEQYF
DNA: TGTGCCAGCAGCTTCGGGGAATCCTCCTACGAGCAGTACTTC

D: TRBD1
V: TRBV2
J: TRBJ1-2
size: NA
CDR3: CAISWDRGLGYTF
DNA: TGTGCCATATCCTGGGACAGGGGGCTTGGCTACACCTTC

D: TRBD2
V: TRBV10-2
J: TRBJ2-1
size: few
CDR3: CASSVSLAVVNEQFF
DNA: TGCGCCAGCAGTGTCAGCCTAGCGGTGGTCAATGAGCAGTTCTTC

D: TRBD2
V: TRBV20-1
J: TRBJ2-3
size: few
CDR3: CSAGTSGRLNTQYF
DNA: TGCAGTGCCGGGACTAGCGGGAGATTAAATACGCAGTATTTT

D: NA
V: TRBV5-4
J: TRBJ2-7
size: NA
CDR3: CASSLDREQYF
DNA: TGTGCCAGCAGCTTGGACCGCGAGCAGTACTTC

D: NA
V: TRBV29-1
J: TRBJ1-2
size: many
CDR3: CSVEQAGYTF
DNA: TGCAGCGTTGAGCAGGCTGGCTACACCTTC

D: NA
V: TRBV7-9
J: TRBJ1-2
size: NA
CDR3: CASSPLEGNGYTF
DNA: TGTGCCAGCAGCCCCCTTGAGGGAAACGGCTACACCTTC

D: TRBD1
V: TRBV11-2
J: TRBJ2-3
size: few
CDR3: CASSARQGYTDTQYF
DNA: TGTGCCAGCAGCGCCCGACAGGGATACACAGATACGCAGTATTTT

D: NA
V: TRBV3-1
J: TRBJ1-1
size: NA
CDR3: CASSAGGGRDEAFF
DNA: TGTGCCAGCAGCGCCGGAGGAGGGAGAGATGAAGCTTTCTTT

D: NA
V: TRBV6-1
J: TRBJ1-2
size: NA
CDR3: CASSTDSLYGYTF
DNA: TGTGCCAGCAGTACCGACAGTCTCTATGGCTACACCTTC

D: TRBD1
V: TRBV5-1
J: TRBJ1-4
size: few
CDR3: CASSEGQQNEKLFF
DNA: TGCGCCAGCAGCGAGGGACAGCAGAATGAAAAACTGTTTTTT

D: NA
V: TRBV7-3
J: TRBJ2-7
size: NA
CDR3: CASSLIGTGYEQYF
DNA: TGTGCCAGCAGCTTAATAGGGACGGGGTACGAGCAGTACTTC

D: NA
V: TRBV6-4
J: TRBJ2-2
size: few
CDR3: CASSDSGGTGELFF
DNA: TGTGCCAGCAGTGACTCTGGGGGCACCGGGGAGCTGTTTTTT

D: NA
V: TRBV6-5
J: TRBJ2-5
size: NA
CDR3: CASSQPPRETQYF
DNA: TGTGCCAGCAGCCAACCCCCGCGAGAGACCCAGTACTTC

D: NA
V: TRBV20-1
J: TRBJ1-2
size: NA
CDR3: CSARDPLDGTTYGYTF
DNA: TGCAGTGCTAGAGATCCCCTGGACGGTACAACCTATGGCTACACCTTC

D: NA
V: TRBV12-5
J: TRBJ2-3
size: NA
CDR3: CASGRDTQYF
DNA: TGTGCTAGTGGAAGGGATACGCAGTATTTT

D: TRBD1
V: TRBV3-1
J: TRBJ1-1
size: NA
CDR3: CASSQDRGRRMNTEAFF
DNA: TGTGCCAGCAGCCAAGACAGGGGGCGTCGCATGAACACTGAAGCTTTCTTT

D: NA
V: TRBV13
J: TRBJ1-3
size: few
CDR3: CASSLGSRGYGNTIYF
DNA: TGTGCCAGCAGCTTAGGCTCACGGGGCTACGGAAACACCATATATTTT

D: NA
V: TRBV13
J: TRBJ2-7
size: NA
CDR3: CASSPRGRGSHEQYF
DNA: TGTGCCAGCAGCCCACGGGGACGGGGGAGTCACGAGCAGTACTTC

D: NA
V: TRBV11-2
J: TRBJ1-2
size: NA
CDR3: CASSFDGGYYGYTF
DNA: TGTGCCAGCAGCTTTGATGGGGGGTACTATGGCTACACCTTC

D: TRBD2
V: TRBV6-6
J: TRBJ2-5
size: few
CDR3: CASRPLAGRGKETQYF
DNA: TGTGCCAGCAGGCCACTAGCGGGGAGGGGTAAAGAGACCCAGTACTTC

D: TRBD1
V: TRBV29-1
J: TRBJ1-1
size: NA
CDR3: CSVQQGGAFF
DNA: TGCAGCGTACAACAGGGGGGAGCTTTCTTT

D: NA
V: TRBV5-1
J: TRBJ2-1
size: once
CDR3: CASSSIDAGAINNEQFF
DNA: TGCGCCAGCAGCTCTATAGACGCGGGGGCCATTAACAATGAGCAGTTCTTC

D: TRBD1
V: TRBV3-1
J: TRBJ1-2
size: NA
CDR3: CASSQVDREGYTF
DNA: TGTGCCAGCAGCCAAGTGGACAGGGAGGGCTACACCTTC

D: TRBD2
V: TRBV30
J: TRBJ2-3
size: NA
CDR3: CAWSARAGGYADTQYF
DNA: TGTGCCTGGAGTGCTCGGGCGGGAGGTTACGCAGATACGCAGTATTTT

D: TRBD1
V: TRBV5-1
J: TRBJ1-6
size: NA
CDR3: CASNLGQGNSPLHF
DNA: TGCGCCAGCAATCTGGGACAGGGGAATTCACCCCTCCACTTT

D: NA
V: TRBV7-3
J: TRBJ1-3
size: few
CDR3: CAMHWFKRNTIYF
DNA: TGTGCCATGCACTGGTTTAAAAGAAACACCATATATTTT

D: TRBD1
V: TRBV12-3/TRBV12-4
J: TRBJ1-2
size: few
CDR3: CAITGALDGYTF
DNA: TGTGCCATCACAGGGGCTCTTGATGGCTACACCTTC

D: NA
V: TRBV6-6
J: TRBJ2-3
size: NA
CDR3: CASGGPDTQYF
DNA: TGTGCCAGCGGTGGGCCAGATACGCAGTATTTT

D: NA
V: TRBV5-1
J: TRBJ2-5
size: NA
CDR3: CASSLAAEETQYF
DNA: TGCGCCAGCAGCTTGGCGGCAGAAGAGACCCAGTACTTC

D: NA
V: TRBV7-2
J: TRBJ2-1
size: few
CDR3: CASSPRGRGNEQFF
DNA: TGTGCCAGCAGCCCAAGGGGGAGGGGCAATGAGCAGTTCTTC

D: TRBD2
V: TRBV5-4
J: TRBJ2-3
size: NA
CDR3: CASSLVAGSTDTQYF
DNA: TGTGCCAGCAGCTTGGTAGCGGGGAGCACAGATACGCAGTATTTT

D: NA
V: TRBV27
J: TRBJ2-3
size: NA
CDR3: CASSLSLSRPDTQYF
DNA: TGTGCCAGCAGTTTATCCCTTTCACGGCCAGATACGCAGTATTTT

D: NA
V: TRBV29-1
J: TRBJ2-5
size: NA
CDR3: CSVSLRETQYF
DNA: TGCAGCGTTTCGCTGAGGGAGACCCAGTACTTC

D: NA
V: TRBV12-3/TRBV12-4
J: TRBJ2-7
size: few
CDR3: CASSLAKGYSYEQYF
DNA: TGTGCCAGCAGTTTAGCGAAAGGATACTCCTACGAGCAGTACTTC

D: TRBD1
V: TRBV5-5
J: TRBJ1-2
size: NA
CDR3: CASSGTVKAGYTF
DNA: TGTGCCAGCAGCGGGACAGTGAAGGCTGGCTACACCTTC

D: TRBD2
V: TRBV7-9
J: TRBJ2-7
size: NA
CDR3: CASSLQAGVSHEQYF
DNA: TGTGCCAGCAGCTTACAGGCGGGAGTCAGCCACGAGCAGTACTTC

D: TRBD2
V: TRBV7-8
J: TRBJ2-3
size: NA
CDR3: CASSPRSSGGIDTQYF
DNA: TGTGCCAGCAGCCCCCGGAGTAGCGGGGGAATAGATACGCAGTATTTT

D: TRBD2
V: TRBV29-1
J: TRBJ2-3
size: few
CDR3: CSVDGGTDTQYF
DNA: TGCAGCGTGGACGGGGGGACAGATACGCAGTATTTT

D: TRBD1
V: TRBV12-5
J: TRBJ2-1
size: NA
CDR3: CASGDRVPYNEQFF
DNA: TGTGCTAGTGGTGACAGGGTCCCCTACAATGAGCAGTTCTTC

D: NA
V: TRBV5-1
J: TRBJ2-2
size: NA
CDR3: CASSSDTGELFF
DNA: TGCGCCAGCAGCTCCGACACCGGGGAGCTGTTTTTT

D: NA
V: TRBV20-1
J: TRBJ2-3
size: few
CDR3: CSATETRRGLTDTQYF
DNA: TGCAGTGCTACCGAGACCAGGAGGGGTTTGACAGATACGCAGTATTTT

D: NA
V: TRBV29-1
J: TRBJ2-1
size: NA
CDR3: CSVEGLCSYNEQFF
DNA: TGCAGCGTTGAGGGCCTCTGCTCCTACAATGAGCAGTTCTTC

D: NA
V: TRBV5-1
J: TRBJ2-5
size: few
CDR3: CASSLDSRETQYF
DNA: TGCGCCAGCAGCTTGGACAGCAGAGAGACCCAGTACTTC

D: NA
V: TRBV7-3
J: TRBJ2-5
size: NA
CDR3: CASSTDRQETQYF
DNA: TGTGCCAGCAGCACCGACAGACAAGAGACCCAGTACTTC

D: TRBD1
V: TRBV12-3/TRBV12-4
J: TRBJ1-6
size: NA
CDR3: CASRYGQVEPLHF
DNA: TGTGCCAGCAGATATGGACAGGTTGAGCCCCTCCACTTT

D: NA
V: TRBV5-1
J: TRBJ2-3
size: few
CDR3: CASSLARSTMDTQYF
DNA: TGCGCCAGCAGCTTGGCCAGGTCCACTATGGATACGCAGTATTTT

D: NA
V: TRBV5-1
J: TRBJ1-2
size: few
CDR3: CASRPAQDYGYTF
DNA: TGCGCCAGCAGGCCGGCTCAGGACTATGGCTACACCTTC

D: TRBD1
V: TRBV12-3/TRBV12-4
J: TRBJ1-6
size: NA
CDR3: CASSPGTGSYNSPLHF
DNA: TGTGCCAGCAGTCCGGGGACAGGGAGTTATAATTCACCCCTCCACTTT

D: NA
V: TRBV29-1
J: TRBJ1-2
size: few
CDR3: CSADGANYGYTF
DNA: TGCAGCGCGGACGGAGCTAACTATGGCTACACCTTC

D: NA
V: TRBV29-1
J: TRBJ1-2
size: NA
CDR3: CSVGFQASNYGYTF
DNA: TGCAGCGTTGGTTTCCAGGCTTCTAACTATGGCTACACCTTC

D: NA
V: TRBV3-1
J: TRBJ2-7
size: NA
CDR3: CASSQGPVGNEQYF
DNA: TGTGCCAGCAGCCAGGGTCCGGTGGGGAACGAGCAGTACTTC

D: TRBD2
V: TRBV3-1
J: TRBJ2-5
size: few
CDR3: CASSQERTSGGETQYF
DNA: TGTGCCAGCAGCCAAGAACGGACTAGCGGGGGGGAGACCCAGTACTTC

D: NA
V: TRBV29-1
J: TRBJ2-3
size: few
CDR3: CSVEAEMLSGTDTQYF
DNA: TGCAGCGTTGAAGCCGAGATGCTAAGCGGGACAGATACGCAGTATTTT

D: NA
V: TRBV19
J: TRBJ1-1
size: NA
CDR3: CASSMWQAIDEAFF
DNA: TGTGCCAGTAGTATGTGGCAGGCAATCGATGAAGCTTTCTTT

D: NA
V: TRBV9
J: TRBJ2-2
size: few
CDR3: CASSDRVLAGELFF
DNA: TGTGCCAGCAGCGACAGGGTACTGGCCGGGGAGCTGTTTTTT

D: NA
V: TRBV29-1
J: TRBJ2-3
size: NA
CDR3: CSLSPSTDTQYF
DNA: TGCAGCCTTAGTCCTAGCACAGATACGCAGTATTTT

D: TRBD2
V: TRBV5-1
J: TRBJ2-1
size: many
CDR3: CASSLRAGDNEQFF
DNA: TGCGCCAGCAGCTTGAGGGCGGGGGACAATGAGCAGTTCTTC